Listed here is a single T cell receptor (beta chain). The CDR3 sequence is 17 residues long. Germline-derived CDR1 and CDR2 are MGHRA and YSYEKL. Losses at the gene ends were 5 bases for V and 1 base for J; bases not matched to a gene: 5. The PCR employed 60 Vbeta primers together with 13 Jbeta primers. Data came from immunoSEQ multiplex PCR; TCRdb stores just in-frame clones and leaves some out. The sample includes approximately 100,000 clones, 60% to 80% of them seen just once. This record comes from a study of cytomegalovirus exposure and HLA in healthy donors. This sequence originates from a female donor in good health and CMV-seronegative. Sequences were obtained from PBMCs. V is TRBV4-1 and J is TRBJ2-4, with 13 nucleotides matching TRBD2. In DNA, the CDR3 is TGCGCCAGCAGCATGACTAGCGGGAGGTCGGCCAAAAACATTCAGTACTTC. As protein: CASSMTSGRSAKNIQYF.